The clone carrying this T cell receptor beta chain was observed a handful of times. What it binds is not known. Time point here: after dendritic cell vaccination, including at tumor progression/relapse. Only patients with spare fresh-frozen tumor and over two years of follow-up were included. This specimen belongs to a study of glioma-infiltrating T cells after dendritic cell vaccination. Background on the study: Patients received autologous tumor lysate-pulsed dendritic cell vaccination between about 2002 and 2013. Study-wide findings and caveats: Few patients contributed both blood and tumor specimens.

Amplification used 60 V beta primers and 13 J beta primers. Some clones are missing from TCRdb's copy, which holds only in-frame ones; the method was immunoSEQ multiplex PCR. Here the sample spans about 90,000 clones, over 80% being singletons. This CDR3 has 15 residues. Germline V gene data show CDR1 as MNHEY and CDR2 as SVGAGI. Trimming stripped 5 bases from V and 0 bases from J, with 11 bases between. The sequences come from blood, collected after dendritic cell vaccination. The chain combines TRBV6-5 with TRBJ1-5; D not resolved. This TCR was recovered from a human donor with glioblastoma. In DNA form, the CDR3 reads TGTGCCAGCAGTCCCGAAGGGAGTAGCAATCAGCCCCAGCATTTT. Protein sequence: CASSPEGSSNQPQHF.